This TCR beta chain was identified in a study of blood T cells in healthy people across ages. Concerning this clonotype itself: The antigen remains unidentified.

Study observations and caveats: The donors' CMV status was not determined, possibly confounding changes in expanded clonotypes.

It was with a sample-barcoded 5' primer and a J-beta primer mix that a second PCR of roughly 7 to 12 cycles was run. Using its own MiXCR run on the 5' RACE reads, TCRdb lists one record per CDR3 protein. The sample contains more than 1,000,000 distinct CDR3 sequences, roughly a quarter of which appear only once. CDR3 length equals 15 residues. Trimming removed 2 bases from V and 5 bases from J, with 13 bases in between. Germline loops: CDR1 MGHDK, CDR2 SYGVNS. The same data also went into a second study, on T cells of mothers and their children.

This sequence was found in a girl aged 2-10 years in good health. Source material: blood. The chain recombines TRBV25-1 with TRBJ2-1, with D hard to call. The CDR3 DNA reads TGTGCCAGCAGTGAACCTATTGGACGCGACAATGAGCAGTTCTTC. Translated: CASSEPIGRDNEQFF.